This entry is about one TCR beta chain. Its antigen is not yet known. No base-level quality is on record; no much larger clone is a single base apart. The data derive from a study of blood T cell repertoires in COVID-19 (TCRdb year 2020). A note on the overall study: Collaborator samples came from the United States, Italy and Spain and covered acute and convalescent phases of COVID-19. Subjects who had been exposed to COVID-19, were actively infected with it, or had recovered from it provided the deeply sampled blood TCRbeta repertoires that made up the dataset. The samples were drawn from two sources: the first 160 participants of the ongoing ImmuneRACE study, and 1,000 to 1,500 subjects contributed by 6 global collaborators. The sample metadata nearly always contained a de-identified subject ID, COVID-19 status, age in years and sex. The material from the prospective study consisted of cDNA or gDNA derived from T cells, B-cell-depleted T cells, or PBMCs. Where HLA class I and class II types were available, the types were taken from metadata supplied by the sample provider, not from assay-based typing. A freely available public database, intended as a resource for researchers studying the immune response to SARS-CoV-2, is where the repertoires were released. What the authors observed across the whole study: The quantity of clinical and demographic metadata differed by source and by participant and was supplied without curation.

TCRbeta CDR3 regions were amplified from genomic DNA by means of the immunoSEQ Assay, a bias-controlled multiplex PCR. Turning to the authors' computational methods: The number of nucleated cells in each sample was estimated by amplification of reference gene primers within the assay. Sequence reads were collapsed and filtered to measure the absolute abundance of every unique TCRbeta CDR3 rearrangement. For each sample, productive Simpson clonality was calculated as the square root of Simpson's diversity index over productive rearrangements. This immuneACCESS table, as held by TCRdb, lists in-frame sequences with V and J called but not all clones. Of the missing ones, under half trace to an unresolved V gene in checked studies; the others have no known cause. From that table come the V and J calls and clone size; the DNA was used to work out D and trimming. Here the sample has 35,000 to 45,000 clones; 88% occur a single time. The top ten constitute approximately 12% of the sample.

The collaborating institutions used their own protocols to collect whole blood in K2EDTA tubes. For TCRbeta analysis, collaborators shipped samples as frozen whole blood, isolated PBMCs, or DNA extracted from either of those sample types. Reading from cysteine to phenylalanine, the CDR3 counts 15 amino acids. Just the 45-base CDR3 DNA is kept, in frame starting at base 1. The germline V gene provides CDR1 SGHVS and CDR2 FNYEAQ. From V the trimming removes 5 bases and from J it removes 2 bases, while the gene matches leave 8 bases of the junction unaccounted for. Source material: peripheral blood. This TCR was recovered from a man aged 55 to 70 with active COVID-19. The receptor chain draws on TRBV7-6 and TRBJ2-7, with 8 middle bases fitting TRBD2. The nucleotide sequence is TGTGCCAGCAGCCCCCGGGGGGGAATCACCTACGAGCAGTACTTC. This sequence encodes CASSPRGGITYEQYF.